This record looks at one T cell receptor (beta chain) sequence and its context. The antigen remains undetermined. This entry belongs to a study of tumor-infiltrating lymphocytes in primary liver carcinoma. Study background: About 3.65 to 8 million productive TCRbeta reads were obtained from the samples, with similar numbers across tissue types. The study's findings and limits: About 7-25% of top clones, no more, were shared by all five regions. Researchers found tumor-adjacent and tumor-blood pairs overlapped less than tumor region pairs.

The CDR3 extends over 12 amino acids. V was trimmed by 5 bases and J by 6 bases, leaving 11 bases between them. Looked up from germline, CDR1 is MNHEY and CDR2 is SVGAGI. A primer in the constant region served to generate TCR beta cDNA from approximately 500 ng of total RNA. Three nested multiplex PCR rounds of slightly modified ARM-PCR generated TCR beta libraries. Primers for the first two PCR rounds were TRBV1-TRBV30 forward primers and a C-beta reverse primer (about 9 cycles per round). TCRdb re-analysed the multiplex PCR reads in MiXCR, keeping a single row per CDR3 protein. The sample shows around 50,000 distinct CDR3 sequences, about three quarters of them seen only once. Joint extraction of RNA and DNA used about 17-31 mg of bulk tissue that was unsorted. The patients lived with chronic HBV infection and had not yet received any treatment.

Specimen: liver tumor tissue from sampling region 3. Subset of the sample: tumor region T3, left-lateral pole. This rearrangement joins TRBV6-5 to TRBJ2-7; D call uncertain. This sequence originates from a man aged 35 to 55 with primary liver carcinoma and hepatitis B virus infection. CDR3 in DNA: TGTGCCAGCAGTCATGGACCTGGCGAGCAGTACTTC. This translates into CASSHGPGEQYF.